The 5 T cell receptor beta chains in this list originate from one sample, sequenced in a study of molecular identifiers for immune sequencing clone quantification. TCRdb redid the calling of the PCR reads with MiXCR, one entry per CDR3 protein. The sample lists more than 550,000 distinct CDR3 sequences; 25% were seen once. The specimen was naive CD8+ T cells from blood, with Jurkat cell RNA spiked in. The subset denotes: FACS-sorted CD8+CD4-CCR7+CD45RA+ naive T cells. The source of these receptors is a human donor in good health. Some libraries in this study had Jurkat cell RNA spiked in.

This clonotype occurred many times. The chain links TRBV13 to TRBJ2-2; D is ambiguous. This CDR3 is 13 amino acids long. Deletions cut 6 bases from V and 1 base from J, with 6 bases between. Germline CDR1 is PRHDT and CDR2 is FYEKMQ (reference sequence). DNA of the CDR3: TGTGCCAGCAGAGGTCTGAACACCGGGGAGCTGTTTTTT. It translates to CASRGLNTGELFF.

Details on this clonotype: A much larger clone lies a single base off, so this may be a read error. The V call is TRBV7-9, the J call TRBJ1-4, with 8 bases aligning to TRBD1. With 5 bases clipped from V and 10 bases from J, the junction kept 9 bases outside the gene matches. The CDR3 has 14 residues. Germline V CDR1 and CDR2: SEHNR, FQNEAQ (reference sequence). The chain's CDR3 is CASSQDRDRGKLFF. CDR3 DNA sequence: TGTGCCAGCAGCCAGGACAGGGATCGGGGAAAACTGTTTTTT.

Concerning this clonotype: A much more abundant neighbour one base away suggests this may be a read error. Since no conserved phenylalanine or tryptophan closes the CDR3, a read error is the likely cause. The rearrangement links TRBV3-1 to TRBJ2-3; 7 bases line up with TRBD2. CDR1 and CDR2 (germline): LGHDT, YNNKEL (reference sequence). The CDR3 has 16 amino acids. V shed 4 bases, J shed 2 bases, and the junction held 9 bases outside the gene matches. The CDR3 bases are TGTGCCAGCAGCCCGCTCGCGGGAGACATCACAGATACGCAGTATCTT. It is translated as CASSPLAGDITDTQYL.

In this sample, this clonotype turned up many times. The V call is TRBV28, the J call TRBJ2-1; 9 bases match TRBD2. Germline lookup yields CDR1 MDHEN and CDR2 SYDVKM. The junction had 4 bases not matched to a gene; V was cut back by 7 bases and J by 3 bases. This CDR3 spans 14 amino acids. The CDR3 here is CASTAGGVYNEQFF. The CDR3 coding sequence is TGTGCCAGCACTGCGGGAGGGGTCTACAATGAGCAGTTCTTC.

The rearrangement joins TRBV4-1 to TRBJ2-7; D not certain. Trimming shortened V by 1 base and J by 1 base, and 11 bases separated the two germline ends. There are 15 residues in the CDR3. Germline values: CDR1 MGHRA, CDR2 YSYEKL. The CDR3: CASSQAGPTSYEQYF. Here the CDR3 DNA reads TGCGCCAGCAGCCAAGCTGGACCGACATCCTACGAGCAGTACTTC.